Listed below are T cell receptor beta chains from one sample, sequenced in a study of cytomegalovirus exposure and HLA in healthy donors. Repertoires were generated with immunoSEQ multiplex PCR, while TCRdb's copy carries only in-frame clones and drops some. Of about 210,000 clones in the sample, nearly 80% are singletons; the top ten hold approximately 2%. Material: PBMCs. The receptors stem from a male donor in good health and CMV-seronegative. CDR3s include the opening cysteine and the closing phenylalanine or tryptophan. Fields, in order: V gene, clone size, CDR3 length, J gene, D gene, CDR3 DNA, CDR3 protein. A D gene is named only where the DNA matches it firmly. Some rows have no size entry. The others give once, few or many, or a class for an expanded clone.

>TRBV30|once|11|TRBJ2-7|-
TGTGCCTGGATCCAGGGGTACGAGCAGTACTTC
CAWIQGYEQYF
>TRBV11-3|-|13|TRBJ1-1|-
TGTGCCAGCAGCATCCTCACGGGGACTGAAGCTTTCTTT
CASSILTGTEAFF
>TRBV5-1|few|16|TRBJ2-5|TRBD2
TGCGCCAGCAGCCCGGGGCTAGCGGGGACCCAAGAGACCCAGTACTTC
CASSPGLAGTQETQYF
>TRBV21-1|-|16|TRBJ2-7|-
TGTGCCAGCAGCAAAGAGGCGACAGCTTTTACCTACGAGCAGTACTTC
CASSKEATAFTYEQYF
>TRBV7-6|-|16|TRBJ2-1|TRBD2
TGTGCCAGCAGCTGGCTAGCGGAGGACTCCTACAATGAGCAGTTCTTC
CASSWLAEDSYNEQFF
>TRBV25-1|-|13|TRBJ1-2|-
TGTGCCACCTTAGGGGGGGCCAACTATGGCTACACCTTC
CATLGGANYGYTF
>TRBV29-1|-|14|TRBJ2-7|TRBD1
TGCAGCGTCATCTCCGGGACAGGGGGGTACGAGCAGTACTTC
CSVISGTGGYEQYF
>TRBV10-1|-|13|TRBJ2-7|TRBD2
TGCGCCAGCAGGAGCGCCTGGGGGGGGGAGCAGTACTTC
CASRSAWGGEQYF
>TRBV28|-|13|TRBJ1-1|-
TGTGCCAGCAGTCTAAGGACAGAAAAAGAAGCTTTCTTT
CASSLRTEKEAFF
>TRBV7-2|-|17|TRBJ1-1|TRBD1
TGTGCCAGCAGCCTGACAGGGGGGTTAACTTTGAACACTGAAGCTTTCTTT
CASSLTGGLTLNTEAFF
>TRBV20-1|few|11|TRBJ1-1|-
TGCAGTGCTATCAGAGACAGTGAAGCTTTCTTT
CSAIRDSEAFF
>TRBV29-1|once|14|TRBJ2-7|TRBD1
TGCAGCGTTGAAGCCAAGGGACAGGGTCGCGAGCAGTACTTC
CSVEAKGQGREQYF
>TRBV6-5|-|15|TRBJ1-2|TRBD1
TGTGCCAGCAGTTACTACGAGGGACAGCGCTATGGCTACACCTTC
CASSYYEGQRYGYTF
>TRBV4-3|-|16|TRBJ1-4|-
TGCGCCAGCAGCCAAGTTCCTCGGGAAGGTAATGAAAAACTGTTTTTT
CASSQVPREGNEKLFF
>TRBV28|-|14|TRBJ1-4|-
TGTGCCAGCAGTGGGGGGGCAACTAATGAAAAACTGTTTTTT
CASSGGATNEKLFF
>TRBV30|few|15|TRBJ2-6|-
TGTGCCTGGAGTATGACAGTCTCTGGGGCCAACGTCCTGACTTTC
CAWSMTVSGANVLTF
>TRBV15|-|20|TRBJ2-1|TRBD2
TGTGCCACCAGCACCTTCTTTCGACTAGCGGGGGGCCACGGTAGGGATGAGCAGTTCTTC
CATSTFFRLAGGHGRDEQFF
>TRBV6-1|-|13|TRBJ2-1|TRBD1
TGTGCCAGCAACCCAGGGGGATACAATGAGCAGTTCTTC
CASNPGGYNEQFF
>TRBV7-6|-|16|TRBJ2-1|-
TGTGCCAGCAGCTTAGAACTCCCGAGCTCCTACAATGAGCAGTTCTTC
CASSLELPSSYNEQFF
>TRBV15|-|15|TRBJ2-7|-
TGTGCCACCAGCAGAGATAAGCAGGGGAATTACGAGCAGTACTTC
CATSRDKQGNYEQYF
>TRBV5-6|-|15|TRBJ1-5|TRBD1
TGTGCCAGCAGCTTGAAGGACAGGGGCAATCAGCCCCAGCATTTT
CASSLKDRGNQPQHF
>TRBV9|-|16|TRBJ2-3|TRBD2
TGTGCCAGCAGCCGTGGACTAGCGGGACGCACAGATACGCAGTATTTT
CASSRGLAGRTDTQYF
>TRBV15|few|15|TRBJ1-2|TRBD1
TGTGCCACCAGCAGAGAGACCGGGACAGGGGGCGGCTACACCTTC
CATSRETGTGGGYTF
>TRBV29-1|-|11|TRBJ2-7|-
TGCAGCATAAGGGGGAGCTACGAGCAGTACTTC
CSIRGSYEQYF
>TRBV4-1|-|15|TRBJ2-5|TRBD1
TGCGCCAGCAGCCTCAGGACAGGCCAGGGGGAGACCCAGTACTTC
CASSLRTGQGETQYF
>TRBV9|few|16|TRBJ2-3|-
TGTGCCAGCAGCGCCCTAGACAGCCAAATGGGGGGTACGCAGTATTTT
CASSALDSQMGGTQYF
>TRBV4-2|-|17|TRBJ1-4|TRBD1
TGTGCCAGCAGCCGCGGGACCTCGGGACAGGGTAATGAAAAACTGTTTTTT
CASSRGTSGQGNEKLFF
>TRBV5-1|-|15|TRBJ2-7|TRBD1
TGCGCCAGCAGCTATTCCGGGACAGGGGGTTACGAGCAGTACTTC
CASSYSGTGGYEQYF
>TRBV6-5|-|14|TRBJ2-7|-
TGTGCCAGCAGTTACTCGCCAGGCTCCTACGAGCAGTACTTC
CASSYSPGSYEQYF
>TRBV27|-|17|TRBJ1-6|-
TGTGCCAGCAGTTTATCCCGCACAGGGTCCTATAATTCACCCCTCCACTTT
CASSLSRTGSYNSPLHF
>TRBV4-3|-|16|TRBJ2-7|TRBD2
TGCGCCAGCAGCCAGAGGACTAGCGGGGCATCCTACGAGCAGTACTTC
CASSQRTSGASYEQYF
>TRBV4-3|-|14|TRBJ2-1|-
TGCGCCAGCAGCCGCGAAGTCTCCTACAATGAGCAGTTCTTC
CASSREVSYNEQFF
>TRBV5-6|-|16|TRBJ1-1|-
TGTGCCAGCAGCTTCGTTCGGACTACCCTTCACACTGAAGCTTTCTTT
CASSFVRTTLHTEAFF
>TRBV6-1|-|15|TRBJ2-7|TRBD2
TGTGCCAGCAGGGACGTGACTAGCGGGGAGTACGAGCAGTACTTC
CASRDVTSGEYEQYF
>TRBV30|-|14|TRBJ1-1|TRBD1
TGTGCCTGGAGTTACAGGGGGTACCTTCCTGAAGCTTTCTTT
CAWSYRGYLPEAFF
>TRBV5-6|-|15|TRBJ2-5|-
TGTGCCAGCAGCTTGGATCCTGCCGCGGGGGAGACCCAGTACTTC
CASSLDPAAGETQYF
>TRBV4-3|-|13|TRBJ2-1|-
TGCGCCAGCAGACAAAACAGAGACAATGAGCAGTTCTTC
CASRQNRDNEQFF
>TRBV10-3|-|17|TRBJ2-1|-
TGTGCCATCAGTGGCTATACAGGAGAGTCCTTCTACAATGAGCAGTTCTTC
CAISGYTGESFYNEQFF
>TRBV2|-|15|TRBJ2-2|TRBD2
TGTGCCAGCGACCAAACCAGCGGGGGGGCTGGGGAGCTGTTTTTT
CASDQTSGGAGELFF
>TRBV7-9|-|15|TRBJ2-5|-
TGTGCCAGCAGCTTACTCGGGTTCGTTCAAGAGACCCAGTACTTC
CASSLLGFVQETQYF
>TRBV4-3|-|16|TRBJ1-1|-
TGCGCCAGCAGCCAGGAGTACAGGGCCCTGAACACTGAAGCTTTCTTT
CASSQEYRALNTEAFF
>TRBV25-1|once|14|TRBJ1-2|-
TGTGCCAGCAGTGAATCCGGAGCGGGGTATGGCTACACCTTC
CASSESGAGYGYTF
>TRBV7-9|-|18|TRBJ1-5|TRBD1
TGTGCCAGCAACTCCGGGACAGGGGGGCAAACGAGGAATCAGCCCCAGCATTTT
CASNSGTGGQTRNQPQHF
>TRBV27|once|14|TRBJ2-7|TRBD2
TGTGCCAGCAGTTGGGCGGGAGCCTCCTACGAGCAGTACTTC
CASSWAGASYEQYF
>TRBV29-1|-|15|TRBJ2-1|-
TGCAGCGTTGGACTTGCGGATAGCTCCTACAATGAGCAGTTCTTC
CSVGLADSSYNEQFF
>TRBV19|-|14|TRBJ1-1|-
TGTGCCAGTAGTATCTCACCCGGGGACACTGAAGCTTTCTTT
CASSISPGDTEAFF
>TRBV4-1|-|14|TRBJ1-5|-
TGCGCCAGCAGCCAACGACAGGTCAATCAGCCCCAGCATTTT
CASSQRQVNQPQHF
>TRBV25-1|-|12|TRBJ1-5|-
TGTGCCAGCAGCAAGGGAGGACAGCCCCAGCATTTT
CASSKGGQPQHF
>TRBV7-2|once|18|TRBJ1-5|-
TGTGCCAGCAGCCCAACCCTTGGCCAGGGTAATAGCAATCAGCCCCAGCATTTT
CASSPTLGQGNSNQPQHF
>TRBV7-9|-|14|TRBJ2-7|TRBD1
TGTGCCAGCAGCTTAGGAGGGGGCGTCTACGAGCAGTACTTC
CASSLGGGVYEQYF
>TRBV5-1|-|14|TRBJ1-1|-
TGCGCCAGCAGTAGAAGACAGGTGAACACTGAAGCTTTCTTT
CASSRRQVNTEAFF
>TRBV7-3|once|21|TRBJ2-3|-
TGTGCCAGCAGCCCCTTTGCGGCGGGCACGGGCAGTGTAGGTGTATCAGATACGCAGTATTTT
CASSPFAAGTGSVGVSDTQYF